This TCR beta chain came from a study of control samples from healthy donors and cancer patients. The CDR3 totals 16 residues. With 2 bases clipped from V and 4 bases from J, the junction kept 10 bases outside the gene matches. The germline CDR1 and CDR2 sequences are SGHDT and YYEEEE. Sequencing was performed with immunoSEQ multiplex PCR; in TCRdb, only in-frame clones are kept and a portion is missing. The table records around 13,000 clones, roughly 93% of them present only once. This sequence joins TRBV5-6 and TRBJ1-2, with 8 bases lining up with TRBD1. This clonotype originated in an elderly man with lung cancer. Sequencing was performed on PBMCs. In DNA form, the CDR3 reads TGTGCCAGCAGCTTACCGACAGGGGATATGAGCTATGGCTACACCTTC. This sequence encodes CASSLPTGDMSYGYTF.